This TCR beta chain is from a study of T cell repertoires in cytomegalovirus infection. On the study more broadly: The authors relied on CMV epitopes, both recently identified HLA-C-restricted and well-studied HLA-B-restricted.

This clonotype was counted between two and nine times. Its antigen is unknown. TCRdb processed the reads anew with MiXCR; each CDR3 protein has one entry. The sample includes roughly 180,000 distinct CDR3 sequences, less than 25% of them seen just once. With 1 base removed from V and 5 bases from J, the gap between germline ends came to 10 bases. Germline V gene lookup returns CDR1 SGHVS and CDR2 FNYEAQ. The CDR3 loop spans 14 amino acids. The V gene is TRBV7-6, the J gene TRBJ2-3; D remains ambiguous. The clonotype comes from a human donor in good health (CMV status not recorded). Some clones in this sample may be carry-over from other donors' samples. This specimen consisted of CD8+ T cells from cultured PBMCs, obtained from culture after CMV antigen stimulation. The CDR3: CASSLEGVGDTQYF. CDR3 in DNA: TGTGCCAGCAGCTTAGAGGGCGTGGGAGATACGCAGTATTTT.